This TCR beta chain was recorded in a study of blood T cell repertoires in COVID-19. Study overall: COVID-19 samples from acute and convalescent phases originated in the United States, Italy and Spain. T cells, B-cell-depleted T cells, or PBMCs provided the cDNA or gDNA that served as material.

Original processing methods: The authors estimated nucleated cell counts from reference gene primer amplification. Profiling relied on immunoSEQ multiplex PCR, and the TCRdb table lists in-frame clones only, not all of them. D and trimming were read from the DNA, whereas the V and J calls and clone size are those reported in that table. The repertoire has some 240,000 clones, 75% to 90% of them found once; the top ten carry 3.5% to 5.5%. The TCR comes from a woman in her thirties or forties who had recovered from COVID-19. The specimen sequenced was peripheral blood.

Here the CDR3 reads CASSSSGRKTGELFF. The CDR3 region has the DNA TGTGCCAGCAGCTCTAGCGGGAGGAAAACCGGGGAGCTGTTTTTT. V usage is TRBV5-4 and J usage is TRBJ2-2, with 11 bases that match TRBD2. Germline trimming cut 3 bases from V and 5 bases from J; bases unmatched to any gene: 3. Germline V lookup: CDR1 SGHNT, CDR2 YYREEE (reference sequence). CDR3 length equals 15 residues. The full variable domain, its missing parts supplied by reference TRBV5-4 and TRBJ2-2, is ETGVTQSPTHLIKTRGQQVTLRCSSQSGHNTVSWYQQALGQGPQFIFQYYREEENGRGNFPPRFSGLQFPNYSSELNVNALELDDSALYLCASSSSGRKTGELFFGEGSRLTVL.